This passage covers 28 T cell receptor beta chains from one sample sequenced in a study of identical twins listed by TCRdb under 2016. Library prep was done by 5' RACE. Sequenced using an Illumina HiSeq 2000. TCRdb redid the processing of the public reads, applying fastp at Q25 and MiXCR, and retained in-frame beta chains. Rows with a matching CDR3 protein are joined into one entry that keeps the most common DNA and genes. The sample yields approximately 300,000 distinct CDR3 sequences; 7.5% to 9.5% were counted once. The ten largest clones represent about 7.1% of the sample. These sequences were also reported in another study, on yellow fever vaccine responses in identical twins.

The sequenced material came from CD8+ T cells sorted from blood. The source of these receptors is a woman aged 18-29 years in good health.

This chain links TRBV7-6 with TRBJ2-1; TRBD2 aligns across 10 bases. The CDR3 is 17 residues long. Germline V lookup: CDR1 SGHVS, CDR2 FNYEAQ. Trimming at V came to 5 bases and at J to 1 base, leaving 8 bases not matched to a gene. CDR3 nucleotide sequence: TGTGCCAGCAGCGCCGGTAGCGGGGGGTCGTCCTACAATGAGCAGTTCTTC. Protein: CASSAGSGGSSYNEQFF.

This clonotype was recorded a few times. CDR3 residues: CSARTLGQGSYNEQFF. The CDR3 DNA reads TGCAGTGCTAGAACACTGGGACAGGGCTCCTACAATGAGCAGTTCTTC. V usage is TRBV20-1 and J usage is TRBJ2-1; 9 bases agree with TRBD1. This CDR3 comprises 16 residues. Trimming removed 2 bases from V and 0 bases from J; junction bases left unmatched: 5. The germline V gene has CDR1 DFQATT and CDR2 SNEGSKA (reference sequence).

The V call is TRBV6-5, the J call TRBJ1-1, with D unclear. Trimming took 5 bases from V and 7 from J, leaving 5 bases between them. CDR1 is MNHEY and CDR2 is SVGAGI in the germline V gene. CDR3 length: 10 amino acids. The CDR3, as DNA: TGTGCCAGCAGTCCCGGTGAAGCTTTCTTT. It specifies CASSPGEAFF.

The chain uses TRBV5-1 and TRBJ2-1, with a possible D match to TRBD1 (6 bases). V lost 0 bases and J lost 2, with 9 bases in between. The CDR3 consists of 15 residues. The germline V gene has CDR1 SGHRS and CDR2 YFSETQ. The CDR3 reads CASSLAWGPYNEQFF. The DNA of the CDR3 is TGCGCCAGCAGCTTGGCGTGGGGGCCCTACAATGAGCAGTTCTTC. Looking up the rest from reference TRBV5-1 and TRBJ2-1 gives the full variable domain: KAGVTQTPRYLIKTRGQQVTLSCSPISGHRSVSWYQQTPGQGLQFLFEYFSETQRNKGNFPGRFSGRQFSNSRSEMNVSTLELGDSALYLCASSLAWGPYNEQFFGPGTRLTVL.

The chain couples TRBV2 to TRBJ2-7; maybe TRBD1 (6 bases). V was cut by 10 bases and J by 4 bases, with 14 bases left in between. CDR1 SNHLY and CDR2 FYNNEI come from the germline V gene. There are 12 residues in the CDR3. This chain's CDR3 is CATIDRLYEQYF. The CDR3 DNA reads TGTGCCACCATAGACAGGCTATACGAGCAGTACTTC.

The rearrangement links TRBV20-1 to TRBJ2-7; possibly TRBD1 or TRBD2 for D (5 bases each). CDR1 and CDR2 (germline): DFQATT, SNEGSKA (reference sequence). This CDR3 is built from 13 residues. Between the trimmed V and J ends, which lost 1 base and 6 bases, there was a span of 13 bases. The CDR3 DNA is TGCAGTGCTAGAGGGGGGATGGAATCCGAGCAGTACTTC. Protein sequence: CSARGGMESEQYF.

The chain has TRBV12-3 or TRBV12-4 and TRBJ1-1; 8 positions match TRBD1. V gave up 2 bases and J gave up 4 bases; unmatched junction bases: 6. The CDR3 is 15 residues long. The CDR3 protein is CASSLFATGGTEAFF. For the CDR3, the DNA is TGTGCCAGCAGTTTATTTGCCACAGGGGGCACTGAAGCTTTCTTT.

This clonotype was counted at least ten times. CDR3 loop: CATSSGGNYNEQFF. For the CDR3, the DNA is TGTGCCACCAGCAGCGGGGGGAACTACAATGAGCAGTTCTTC. The chain employs TRBV15 and TRBJ2-1; the match to TRBD2 covers 7 bases. The trim removed 3 bases at V and 3 bases at J, leaving 2 bases unmatched. The germline V gene has CDR1 LNHNV and CDR2 YYDKDF (reference sequence). The CDR3 loop spans 14 amino acids.

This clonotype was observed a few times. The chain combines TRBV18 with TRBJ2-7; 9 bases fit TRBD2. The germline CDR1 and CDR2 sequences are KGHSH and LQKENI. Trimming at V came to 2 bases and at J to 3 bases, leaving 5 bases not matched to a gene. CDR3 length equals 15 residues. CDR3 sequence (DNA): TGTGCCAGCTCACCATATAGCGGGAGCAGCTACGAGCAGTACTTC. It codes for CASSPYSGSSYEQYF.

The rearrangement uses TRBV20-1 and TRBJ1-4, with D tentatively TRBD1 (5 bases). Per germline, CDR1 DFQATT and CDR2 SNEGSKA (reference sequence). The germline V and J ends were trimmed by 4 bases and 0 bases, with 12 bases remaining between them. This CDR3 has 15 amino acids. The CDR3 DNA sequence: TGCAGTGCTACGGACATCCTAACAACTAATGAAAAACTGTTTTTT. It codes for CSATDILTTNEKLFF.

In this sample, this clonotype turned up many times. Here the CDR3 reads CASSPSTANNSPLHF. CDR3 nucleotide sequence: TGTGCCAGCAGCCCATCGACCGCGAATAATTCACCCCTCCACTTT. The chain uses TRBV7-2 and TRBJ1-6, with D uncertain. The CDR3 has 15 residues. From germline, CDR1 is SGHTA and CDR2 FQGNSA. Trimming took off 5 bases at V and 5 bases at J, with 13 bases between the two ends.

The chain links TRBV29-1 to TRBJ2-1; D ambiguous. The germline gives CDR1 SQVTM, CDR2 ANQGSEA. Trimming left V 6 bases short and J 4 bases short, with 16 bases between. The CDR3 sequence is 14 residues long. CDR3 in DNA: TGCAGCGTCCCCTTTCGTGCAGAATACAATGAGCAGTTCTTC. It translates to CSVPFRAEYNEQFF.

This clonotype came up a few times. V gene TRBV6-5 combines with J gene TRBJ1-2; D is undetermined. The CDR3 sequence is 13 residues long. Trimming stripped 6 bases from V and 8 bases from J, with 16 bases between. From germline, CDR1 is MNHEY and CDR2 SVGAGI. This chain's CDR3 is CASRNSETPGYTF. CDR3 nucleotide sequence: TGTGCCAGCAGAAACTCGGAAACTCCGGGCTACACCTTC.

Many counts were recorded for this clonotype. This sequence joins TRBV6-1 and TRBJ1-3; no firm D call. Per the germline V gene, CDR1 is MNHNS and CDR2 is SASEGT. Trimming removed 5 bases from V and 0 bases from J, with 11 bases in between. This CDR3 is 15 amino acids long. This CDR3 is CASSPKRGSGNTIYF. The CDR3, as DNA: TGTGCCAGCAGTCCCAAGCGGGGCTCTGGAAACACCATATATTTT.

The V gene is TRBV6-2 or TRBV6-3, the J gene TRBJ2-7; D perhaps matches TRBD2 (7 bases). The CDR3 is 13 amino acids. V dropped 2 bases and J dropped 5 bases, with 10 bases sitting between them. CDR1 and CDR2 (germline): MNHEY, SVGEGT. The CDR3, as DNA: TGTGCCAGCAGTTACGGGGGGGCGGACGAGCAGTACTTC. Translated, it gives CASSYGGADEQYF.

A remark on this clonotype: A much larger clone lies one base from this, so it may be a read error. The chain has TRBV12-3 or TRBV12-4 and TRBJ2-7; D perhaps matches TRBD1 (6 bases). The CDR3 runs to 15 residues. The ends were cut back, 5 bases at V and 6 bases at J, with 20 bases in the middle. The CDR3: CASSTLRGVFIEQYF. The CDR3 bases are TGTGCCAGCAGTACCCTCAGGGGCGTCTTTATCGAGCAGTACTTC.

The CDR3 is CASSLSGFGDEQFF. In nucleotides, the CDR3 is TGTGCCAGCAGCTTATCGGGGTTCGGGGATGAGCAGTTCTTC. The rearrangement joins TRBV7-8 to TRBJ2-1, with TRBD2 as a possible D gene (5 bases). Germline-derived CDR1 and CDR2 are SGHVS and FQNEAQ. V lost 2 bases to trimming and J lost 8 bases, with 13 bases between them. The CDR3 is made up of 14 amino acids.

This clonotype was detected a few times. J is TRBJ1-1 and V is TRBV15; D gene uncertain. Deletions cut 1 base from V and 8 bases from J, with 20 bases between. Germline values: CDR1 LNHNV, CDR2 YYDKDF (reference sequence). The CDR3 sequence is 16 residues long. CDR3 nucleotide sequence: TGTGCCACCAGCAGAGCCCTGGTACCGACCGAGAGCGAAGCTTTCTTT. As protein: CATSRALVPTESEAFF. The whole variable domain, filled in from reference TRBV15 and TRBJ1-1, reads DAMVIQNPRYQVTQFGKPVTLSCSQTLNHNVMYWYQQKSSQAPKLLFHYYDKDFNNEADTPDNFQSRRPNTSFCFLDIRSPGLGDTAMYLCATSRALVPTESEAFFGQGTRLTVV.

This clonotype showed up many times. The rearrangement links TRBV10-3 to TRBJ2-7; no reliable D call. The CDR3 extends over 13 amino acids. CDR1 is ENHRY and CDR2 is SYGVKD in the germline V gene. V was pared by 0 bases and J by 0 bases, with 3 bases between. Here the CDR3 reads CAISESNSYEQYF. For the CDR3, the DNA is TGTGCCATCAGTGAGTCGAACTCCTACGAGCAGTACTTC.

The CDR3 spells CAWSLGRTDTQYF. CDR3 nucleotides: TGTGCCTGGTCCCTCGGACGTACAGATACGCAGTATTTT. J is TRBJ2-3 and V is TRBV30; unclear D gene. The CDR3 covers 13 residues. Germline loops: CDR1 GTSNPN, CDR2 SVGIG (reference sequence). The V and J ends lost 5 bases and 3 bases respectively, with 12 bases between them.

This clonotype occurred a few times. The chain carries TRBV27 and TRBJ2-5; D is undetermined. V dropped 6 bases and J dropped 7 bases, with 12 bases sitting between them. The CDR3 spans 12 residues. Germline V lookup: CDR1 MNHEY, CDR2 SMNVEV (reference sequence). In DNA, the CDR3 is TGTGCCAGCAGCCCCCCGGATGGGACCCAGTACTTC. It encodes CASSPPDGTQYF.

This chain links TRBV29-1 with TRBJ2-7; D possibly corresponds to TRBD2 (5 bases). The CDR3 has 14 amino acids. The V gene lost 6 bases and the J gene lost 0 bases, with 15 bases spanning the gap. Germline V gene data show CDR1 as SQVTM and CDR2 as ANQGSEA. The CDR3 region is CSVGGLPGSYEQYF. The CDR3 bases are TGCAGCGTAGGAGGCCTACCTGGCTCCTACGAGCAGTACTTC.

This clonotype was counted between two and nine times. CDR3 sequence: CASSYSRRVASTDTQYF. DNA of the CDR3: TGTGCCAGCAGTTACTCGAGGCGGGTAGCTAGCACAGATACGCAGTATTTT. The gene calls are TRBV6-2 or TRBV6-3 and TRBJ2-3, with D possibly being TRBD2 (5 bases). Germline values: CDR1 MNHEY, CDR2 SVGEGT. The V and J ends lost 0 bases and 0 bases respectively, with 13 bases between them. The CDR3 sequence is 17 residues long.

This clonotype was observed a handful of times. The CDR3 nucleotides read TGTGCCAGCAGTGACTCAGAGAGGGCCGTCTCTGGCTACACCTTC. As protein: CASSDSERAVSGYTF. This chain uses TRBV6-4 with TRBJ1-2; D is ambiguous. V lost 0 bases, J lost 7 bases, and 15 bases lay in between. The CDR3 spans 15 residues. Germline CDR1 reads MRHNA; CDR2 reads SNTAGT.

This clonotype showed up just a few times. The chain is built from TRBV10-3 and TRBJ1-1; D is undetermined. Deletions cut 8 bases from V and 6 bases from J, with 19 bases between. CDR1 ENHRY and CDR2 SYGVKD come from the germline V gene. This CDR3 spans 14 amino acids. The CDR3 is CAISPALLGPEAFF. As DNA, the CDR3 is TGTGCCATCTCTCCAGCGCTCTTAGGCCCTGAAGCTTTCTTT.

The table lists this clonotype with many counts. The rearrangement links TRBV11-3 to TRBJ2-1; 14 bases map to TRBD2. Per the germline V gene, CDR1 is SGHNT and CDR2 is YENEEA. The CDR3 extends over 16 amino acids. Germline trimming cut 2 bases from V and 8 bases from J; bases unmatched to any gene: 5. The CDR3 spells CASSLRGLAGADEQFF. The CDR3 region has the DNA TGTGCCAGCAGCTTAAGGGGACTAGCGGGAGCGGATGAGCAGTTCTTC. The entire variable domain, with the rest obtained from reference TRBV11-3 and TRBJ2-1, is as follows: EAGVVQSPRYKIIEKKQPVAFWCNPISGHNTLYWYLQNLGQGPELLIRYENEEAVDDSQLPKDRFSAERLKGVDSTLKIQPAELGDSAVYLCASSLRGLAGADEQFFGPGTRLTVL.

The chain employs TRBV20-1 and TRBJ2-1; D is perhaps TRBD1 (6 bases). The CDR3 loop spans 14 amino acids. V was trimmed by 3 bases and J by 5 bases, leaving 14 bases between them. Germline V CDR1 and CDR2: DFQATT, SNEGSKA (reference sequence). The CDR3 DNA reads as TGCAGTGCTAGGAATAGGGGGTATGACAATGAGCAGTTCTTC. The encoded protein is CSARNRGYDNEQFF.

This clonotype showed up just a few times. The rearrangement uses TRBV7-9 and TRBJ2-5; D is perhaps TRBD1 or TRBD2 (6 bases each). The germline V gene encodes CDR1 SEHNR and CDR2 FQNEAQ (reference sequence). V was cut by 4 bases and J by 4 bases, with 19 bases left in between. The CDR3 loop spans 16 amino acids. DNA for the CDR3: TGTGCCAGCAGCTCCCCCGCGTGGGGGGCAGGAGAGACCCAGTACTTC. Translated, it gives CASSSPAWGAGETQYF.